This record covers a single T cell receptor beta chain. Its antigen is unidentified. The CDR3 runs to 14 residues. V shed 2 bases and J 8 bases; nucleotides not matched to a gene: 2. CDR1 is SGDLS and CDR2 is YYNGEE in the germline V gene. No patient escaped relapse after autologous stem cell transplantation, and brentuximab vedotin exposure varied. The record originates from a study of PD-1 blockade in classical Hodgkin lymphoma. Study results and limitations: Unlike CD8+ TCR diversity, which did not rise significantly by C4D1, CD4+ TCR diversity did. Newly diagnosed patients had diversity similar to the baseline diversity of complete responders. Patients starting nivolumab less than 1 year after ASCT had lower diversity and were excluded from later analyses.

TCRdb keeps only in-frame clones here, not all; method: immunoSEQ multiplex PCR. This sample has 90,000 to 100,000 clones, with more than 90% found just once. The chain links TRBV9 to TRBJ1-4, with 11 bases that match TRBD1. The sequenced sample was peripheral blood mononuclear cells (PBMCs), obtained at baseline. This TCR derives from a human donor with classical Hodgkin lymphoma. The CDR3 here is CASSVGTGGEKLFF. Here the CDR3 DNA reads TGTGCCAGCAGCGTTGGGACAGGGGGGGAAAAACTGTTTTTT.